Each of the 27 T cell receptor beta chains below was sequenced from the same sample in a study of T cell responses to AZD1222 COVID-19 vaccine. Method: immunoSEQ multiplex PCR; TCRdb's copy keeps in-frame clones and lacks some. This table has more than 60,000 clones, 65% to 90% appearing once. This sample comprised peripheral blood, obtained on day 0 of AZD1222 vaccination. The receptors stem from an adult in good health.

CDR3 DNA: TGTGCCAGCAGTCCGATCCGAGGAAACACCATATATTTT. Its protein product is CASSPIRGNTIYF. This chain links TRBV12-3 or TRBV12-4 with TRBJ1-3; D call uncertain. The CDR3 is 13 amino acids. Trimming cost V 5 bases and J 4 bases, with 9 bases left between them.

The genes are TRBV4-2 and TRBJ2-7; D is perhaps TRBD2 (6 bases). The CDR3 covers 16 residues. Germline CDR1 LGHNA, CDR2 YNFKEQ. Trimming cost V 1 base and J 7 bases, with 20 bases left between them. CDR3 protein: CASSQVDIKVGGEQYF. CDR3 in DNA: TGTGCCAGCAGCCAAGTGGACATCAAGGTAGGAGGGGAGCAGTACTTC.

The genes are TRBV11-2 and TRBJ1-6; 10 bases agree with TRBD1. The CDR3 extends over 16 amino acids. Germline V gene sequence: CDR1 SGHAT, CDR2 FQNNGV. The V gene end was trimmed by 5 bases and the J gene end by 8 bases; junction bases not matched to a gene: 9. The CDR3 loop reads CASSDRTGTGDSPLHF. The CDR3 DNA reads TGTGCCAGCAGCGATAGGACCGGGACAGGGGATTCACCCCTCCACTTT.

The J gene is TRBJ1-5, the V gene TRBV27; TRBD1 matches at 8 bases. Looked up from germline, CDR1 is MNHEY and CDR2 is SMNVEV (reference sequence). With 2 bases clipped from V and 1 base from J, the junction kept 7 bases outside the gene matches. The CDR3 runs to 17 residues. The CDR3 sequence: CASSLGWGQVSNQPQHF. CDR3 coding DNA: TGTGCCAGCAGTTTAGGGTGGGGACAGGTCAGCAATCAGCCCCAGCATTTT.

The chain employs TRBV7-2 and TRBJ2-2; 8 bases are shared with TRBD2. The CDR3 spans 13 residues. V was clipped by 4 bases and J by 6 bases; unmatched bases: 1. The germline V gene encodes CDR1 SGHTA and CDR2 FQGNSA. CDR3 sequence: CASSSTSAGELFF. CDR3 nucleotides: TGTGCCAGCAGCTCGACTAGCGCCGGGGAGCTGTTTTTT.

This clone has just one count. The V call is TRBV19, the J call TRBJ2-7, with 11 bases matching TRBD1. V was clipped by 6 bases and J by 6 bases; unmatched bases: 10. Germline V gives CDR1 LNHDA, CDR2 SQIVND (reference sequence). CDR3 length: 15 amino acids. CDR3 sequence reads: CASRIRGTGGGEQYF. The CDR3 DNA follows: TGTGCCAGTAGGATCCGGGGGACAGGGGGAGGCGAGCAGTACTTC.

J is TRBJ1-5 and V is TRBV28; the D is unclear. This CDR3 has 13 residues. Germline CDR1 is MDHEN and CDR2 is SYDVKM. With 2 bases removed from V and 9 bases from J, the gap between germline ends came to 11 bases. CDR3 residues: CASSLAGYGPQHF. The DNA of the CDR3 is TGTGCCAGCAGTTTAGCGGGTTATGGGCCCCAGCATTTT.

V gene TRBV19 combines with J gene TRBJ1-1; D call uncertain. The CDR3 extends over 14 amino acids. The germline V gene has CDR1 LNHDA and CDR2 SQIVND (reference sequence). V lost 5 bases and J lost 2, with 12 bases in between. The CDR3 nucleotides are TGTGCCAGTAGTCGGCGGATAAGAAACACTGAAGCTTTCTTT. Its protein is CASSRRIRNTEAFF.

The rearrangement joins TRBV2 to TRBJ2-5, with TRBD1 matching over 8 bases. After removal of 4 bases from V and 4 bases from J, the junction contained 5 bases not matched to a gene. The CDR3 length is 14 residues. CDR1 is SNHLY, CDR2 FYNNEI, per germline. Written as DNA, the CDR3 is TGTGCCAGCAGTGGGCGACAGGGGAGAGAGACCCAGTACTTC. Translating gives CASSGRQGRETQYF.

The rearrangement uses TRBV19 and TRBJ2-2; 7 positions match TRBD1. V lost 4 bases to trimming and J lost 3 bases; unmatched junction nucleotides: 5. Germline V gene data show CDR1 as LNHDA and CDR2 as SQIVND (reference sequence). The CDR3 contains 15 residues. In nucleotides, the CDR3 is TGTGCCAGTAGTAAGACAGGGCCATACACCGGGGAGCTGTTTTTT. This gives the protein CASSKTGPYTGELFF. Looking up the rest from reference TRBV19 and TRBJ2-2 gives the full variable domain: DGGITQSPKYLFRKEGQNVTLSCEQNLNHDAMYWYRQDPGQGLRLIYYSQIVNDFQKGDIAEGYSVSREKKESFPLTVTSAQKNPTAFYLCASSKTGPYTGELFFGEGSRLTVL.

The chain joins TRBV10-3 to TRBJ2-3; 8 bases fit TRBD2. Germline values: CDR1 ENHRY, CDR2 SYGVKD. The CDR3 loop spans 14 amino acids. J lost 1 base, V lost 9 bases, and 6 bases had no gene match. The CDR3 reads CAMGGGGRTDTQYF. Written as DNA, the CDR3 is TGTGCCATGGGGGGCGGGGGGCGCACAGATACGCAGTATTTT.

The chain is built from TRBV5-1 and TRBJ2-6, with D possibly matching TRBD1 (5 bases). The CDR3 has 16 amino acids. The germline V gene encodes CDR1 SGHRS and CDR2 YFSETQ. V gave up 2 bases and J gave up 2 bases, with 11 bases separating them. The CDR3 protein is CASSFLLGAGANVLTF. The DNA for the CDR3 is TGCGCCAGCAGCTTCTTGTTAGGGGCTGGGGCCAACGTCCTGACTTTC.

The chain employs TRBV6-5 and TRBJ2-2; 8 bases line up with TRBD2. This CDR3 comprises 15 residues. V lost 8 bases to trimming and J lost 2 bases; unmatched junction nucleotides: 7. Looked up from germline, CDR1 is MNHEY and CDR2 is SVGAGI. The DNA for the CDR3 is TGTGCCAGCCGGACTAGCCCTTTAAACACCGGGGAGCTGTTTTTT. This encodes CASRTSPLNTGELFF.

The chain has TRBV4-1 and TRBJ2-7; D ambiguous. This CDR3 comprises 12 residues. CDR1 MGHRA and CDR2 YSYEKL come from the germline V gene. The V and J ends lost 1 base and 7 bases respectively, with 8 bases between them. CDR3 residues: CASSQVIGEQYF. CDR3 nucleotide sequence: TGCGCCAGCAGCCAAGTTATCGGTGAGCAGTACTTC.

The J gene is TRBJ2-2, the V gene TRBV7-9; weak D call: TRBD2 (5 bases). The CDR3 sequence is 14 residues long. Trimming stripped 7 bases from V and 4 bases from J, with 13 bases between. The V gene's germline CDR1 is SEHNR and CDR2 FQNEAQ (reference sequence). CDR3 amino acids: CASNYHAGTGELFF. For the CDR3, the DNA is TGTGCCAGCAACTACCACGCGGGCACCGGGGAGCTGTTTTTT.

The CDR3 sequence is CASSLSNRGWEAFF. DNA for the CDR3: TGTGCCAGCAGTTTAAGTAACAGGGGGTGGGAAGCTTTCTTT. The rearrangement joins TRBV11-2 to TRBJ1-1, with 8 positions matching TRBD1. From germline, CDR1 is SGHAT and CDR2 FQNNGV. The CDR3 runs 14 residues. J was trimmed by 8 bases and V by 6 bases; bases with no gene match: 11.

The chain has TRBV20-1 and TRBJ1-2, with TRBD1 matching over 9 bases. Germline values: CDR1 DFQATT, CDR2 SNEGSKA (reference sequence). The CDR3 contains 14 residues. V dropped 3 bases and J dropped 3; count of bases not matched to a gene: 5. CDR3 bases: TGCAGTGCTAGTCTGAGACAGGGGGACTATGGCTACACCTTC. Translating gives CSASLRQGDYGYTF.

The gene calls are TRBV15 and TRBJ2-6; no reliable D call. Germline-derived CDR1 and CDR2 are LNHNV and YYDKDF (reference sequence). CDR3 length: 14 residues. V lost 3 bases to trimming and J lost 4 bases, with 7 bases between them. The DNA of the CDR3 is TGTGCCACCAGCAGGTCCGACGGGGCCAACGTCCTGACTTTC. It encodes CATSRSDGANVLTF.

The CDR3 sequence: CASSIAHQGRTEAFF. The CDR3, as DNA: TGTGCCAGTAGTATAGCCCACCAAGGGAGAACTGAAGCTTTCTTT. The gene calls are TRBV19 and TRBJ1-1; D not resolved. The germline V and J ends were trimmed by 1 base and 5 bases, with 14 bases remaining between them. The CDR3 runs 15 residues. Germline CDR1 and CDR2: LNHDA and SQIVND (reference sequence).

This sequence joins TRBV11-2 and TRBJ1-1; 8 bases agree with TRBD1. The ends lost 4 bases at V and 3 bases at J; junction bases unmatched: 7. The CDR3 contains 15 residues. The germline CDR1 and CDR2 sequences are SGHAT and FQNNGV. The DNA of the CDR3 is TGTGCCAGCAGCTCGGACAGGGAAGGGCACACTGAAGCTTTCTTT. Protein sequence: CASSSDREGHTEAFF.

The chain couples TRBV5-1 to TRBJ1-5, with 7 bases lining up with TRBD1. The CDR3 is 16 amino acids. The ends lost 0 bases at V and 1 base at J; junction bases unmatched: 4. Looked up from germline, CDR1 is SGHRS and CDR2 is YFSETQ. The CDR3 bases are TGCGCCAGCAGCTTGGGCACGGGACAGAGCAATCAGCCCCAGCATTTT. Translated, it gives CASSLGTGQSNQPQHF. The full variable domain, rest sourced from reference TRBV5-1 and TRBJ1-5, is KAGVTQTPRYLIKTRGQQVTLSCSPISGHRSVSWYQQTPGQGLQFLFEYFSETQRNKGNFPGRFSGRQFSNSRSEMNVSTLELGDSALYLCASSLGTGQSNQPQHFGDGTRLSIL.

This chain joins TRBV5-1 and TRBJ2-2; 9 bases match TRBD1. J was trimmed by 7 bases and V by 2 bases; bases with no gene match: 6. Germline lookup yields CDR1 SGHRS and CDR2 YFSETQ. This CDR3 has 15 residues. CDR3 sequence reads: CASSLQQGASGELFF. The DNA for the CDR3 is TGCGCCAGCAGCTTACAACAGGGGGCAAGCGGGGAGCTGTTTTTT.

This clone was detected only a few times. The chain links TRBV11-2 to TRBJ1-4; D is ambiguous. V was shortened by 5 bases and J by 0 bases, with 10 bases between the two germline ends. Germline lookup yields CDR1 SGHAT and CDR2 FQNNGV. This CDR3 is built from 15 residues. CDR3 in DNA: TGTGCCAGCAGCCATTATTTTGCAACTAATGAAAAACTGTTTTTT. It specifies CASSHYFATNEKLFF.

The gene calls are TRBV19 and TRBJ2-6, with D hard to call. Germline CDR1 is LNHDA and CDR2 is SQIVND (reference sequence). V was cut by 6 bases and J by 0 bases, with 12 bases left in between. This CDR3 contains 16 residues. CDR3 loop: CASSTPRTSGANVLTF. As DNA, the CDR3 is TGTGCCAGTAGCACCCCTCGGACCTCTGGGGCCAACGTCCTGACTTTC.

As DNA, the CDR3 is TGCGCCAGCAGCTGGAGGGAGGGGGGCGCCTACGAGCAGTACTTC. Translation: CASSWREGGAYEQYF. The V and J genes are TRBV5-1 and TRBJ2-7; TRBD2 might be the D (7 bases). V gave up 3 bases and J gave up 2 bases, with 15 bases separating them. The CDR3 totals 15 residues. Germline loops: CDR1 SGHRS, CDR2 YFSETQ.

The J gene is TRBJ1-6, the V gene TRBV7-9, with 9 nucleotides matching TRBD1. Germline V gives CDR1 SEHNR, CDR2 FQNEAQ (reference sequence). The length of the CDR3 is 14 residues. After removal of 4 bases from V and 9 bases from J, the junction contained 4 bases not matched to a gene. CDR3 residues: CASSSGTGSSPLHF. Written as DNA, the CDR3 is TGTGCCAGCAGCTCCGGGACAGGGAGTTCACCCCTCCACTTT. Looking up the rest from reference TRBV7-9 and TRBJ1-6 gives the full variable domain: DTGVSQNPRHKITKRGQNVTFRCDPISEHNRLYWYRQTLGQGPEFLTYFQNEAQLEKSRLLSDRFSAERPKGSFSTLEIQRTEQGDSAMYLCASSSGTGSSPLHFGNGTRLTVT.

CDR3 DNA: TGTGCCAGCAGTTTAATACAGGGTTCCCTCGGTTCACCCCTCCACTTT. Translation: CASSLIQGSLGSPLHF. The chain carries TRBV28 and TRBJ1-6, with D perhaps matching TRBD1 (6 bases). V gave up 2 bases and J gave up 9 bases, with 17 bases separating them. CDR1 is MDHEN and CDR2 is SYDVKM in the germline V gene. The CDR3 is 16 amino acids.